This TCR beta chain came from a study of control samples from healthy donors and cancer patients. Here immunoSEQ multiplex PCR was the method, and the copy in TCRdb shows in-frame clones only, minus some. The sample consists of around 22,000 clones, approximately 85% of them appearing once. The CDR3 consists of 12 residues. The germline CDR1 and CDR2 sequences are MNHEY and SVGAGI. Trimming pared 4 bases from V and 8 bases from J, leaving 11 bases between. What was sequenced was PBMCs. This rearrangement joins TRBV6-5 to TRBJ1-2, with D tentatively TRBD1 (5 bases). This receptor was taken from a man aged 55 to 69 with head and neck cancer. The CDR3 region has the DNA TGTGCCAGCAGTTCGCAGGGTAGAGGCTACACCTTC. It is translated as CASSSQGRGYTF.